The source of this T cell receptor (beta chain) is a study of identical twins. MiXCR, run by TCRdb on the 5' RACE reads, gives a single entry per CDR3 protein. The sample yields roughly 1,500,000 distinct CDR3 sequences, under 35% seen once. This CDR3 has 16 amino acids. All donors were healthy Caucasians. Points on this clonotype: Its ends do not fully match the called genes, so a read error is possible.

The chain links TRBV12-3 or TRBV12-4 to TRBJ2-3; 7 bases map to TRBD2. Sequencing was performed on cord blood. The receptor's source is a newborn girl in good health. The CDR3 sequence is CASSTGAGSSTDTQYF. CDR3 DNA: TGTGCCAGCAGTACCGGAGCGGGGTCTAGCACAGATACGCAATATTTT.